A selection of T cell receptor beta chains follows, all from one sample in a study of identifying expanded T cells in peripheral blood. The data were produced by immunoSEQ multiplex PCR, yet TCRdb's version contains in-frame clones alone and is incomplete. The sample has 110,000 or so clones; about 87% are singletons. Sequenced material: blood. The receptors derive from a person aged 18 to 70 in good health. Each CDR3 is given with its conserved first and last residue.

cdr3_aa: CASSFMGAGTEETQYF
cdr3_length: 16
v_call: TRBV5-8

cdr3_aa: CASSSYYEQYF
cdr3_length: 11
v_call: TRBV5-6

cdr3_aa: CAISARGTGNYGYTF
cdr3_length: 15
v_call: TRBV10-3

cdr3_aa: CASSLGTLSTDTQYF
cdr3_length: 15
v_call: TRBV7-9

cdr3_aa: CASTRTASYEQYF
cdr3_length: 13
v_call: TRBV6-1

cdr3_aa: CASREGVHGNTIYF
cdr3_length: 14
v_call: TRBV9

cdr3_aa: CASSVGRGGREQYF
cdr3_length: 14
v_call: TRBV9

cdr3_aa: CASSYDGGADTQYF
cdr3_length: 14
v_call: TRBV6-5

cdr3_aa: CASSLDPGGTSNQPQHF
cdr3_length: 17
v_call: TRBV7-2

cdr3_aa: CASSVGVGGHQETQYF
cdr3_length: 16
v_call: TRBV9

cdr3_aa: CASYPPGGGETQYF
cdr3_length: 14
v_call: TRBV28

cdr3_aa: CASSTGLAGGGYEQYF
cdr3_length: 16
v_call: TRBV5-5

cdr3_aa: CASNLPTLNYGYTF
cdr3_length: 14
v_call: TRBV6-1

cdr3_aa: CAIHPGGQGAANTEAFF
cdr3_length: 17
v_call: TRBV10-3

cdr3_aa: CASSISQGYEQFF
cdr3_length: 13
v_call: TRBV19

cdr3_aa: CASSGRQGYQETQYF
cdr3_length: 15
v_call: TRBV25-1